These 17 T cell receptor beta chains were sequenced from one sample in a study of blood T cell repertoires in COVID-19. Assay: immunoSEQ multiplex PCR; the TCRdb copy retains only in-frame clones and omits some. The table lists fewer than 300,000 clones, approximately 89% of them singletons. The material sequenced was peripheral blood. These receptors originate from a man aged 35 to 55 who had recovered from COVID-19.

V is TRBV5-4 and J is TRBJ2-3, with 11 bases that match TRBD2. The CDR3 loop spans 17 amino acids. The ends lost 0 bases at V and 7 bases at J; junction bases unmatched: 10. Germline loops: CDR1 SGHNT, CDR2 YYREEE (reference sequence). CDR3 protein: CASSLEGLAGPRHTQYF. As DNA, the CDR3 is TGTGCCAGCAGCTTGGAAGGACTAGCGGGCCCGCGTCATACGCAGTATTTT.

The V call is TRBV2, the J call TRBJ2-5; weak D call: TRBD2 (6 bases). The germline V gene has CDR1 SNHLY and CDR2 FYNNEI. The V and J ends lost 7 bases and 0 bases respectively, with 12 bases between them. This CDR3 contains 14 residues. The DNA of the CDR3 is TGTGCCAGCACCAAAGCGGGCTACCAAGAGACCCAGTACTTC. This gives the protein CASTKAGYQETQYF.

This clone was detected once. The rearrangement uses TRBV14 and TRBJ2-5, with TRBD1 as a possible D gene (6 bases). The V gene's germline CDR1 is SGHDN and CDR2 FVKESK. V was clipped by 1 base and J by 5 bases, with 11 bases between them. This CDR3 region has 14 residues. The CDR3 coding sequence is TGTGCCAGCAGCCAAGGAGGGGGTCCCGAGACCCAGTACTTC. Its protein is CASSQGGGPETQYF.

The DNA for the CDR3 is TGCGCCAGCAGTGAGGTGGCCCAAGAGACCCAGTACTTC. As protein: CASSEVAQETQYF. The rearrangement links TRBV10-2 to TRBJ2-5, with unresolved D. CDR3 length equals 13 residues. V was cut by 2 bases and J by 1 base, with 5 bases left in between. Germline V gene data show CDR1 as WSHSY and CDR2 as SAAADI.

J is TRBJ2-4 and V is TRBV10-3; D may be TRBD1 (6 bases). Trimming shortened V by 2 bases and J by 8 bases, and 10 bases separated the two germline ends. This CDR3 has 13 residues. Germline-derived CDR1 and CDR2 are ENHRY and SYGVKD. The CDR3 coding sequence is TGTGCCATCAGTGAGGGGGGCAGGGACATTCAGTACTTC. Protein product: CAISEGGRDIQYF.

The V gene is TRBV19, the J gene TRBJ1-2; 7 nucleotides line up with TRBD1. Germline trimming cut 5 bases from V and 9 bases from J; bases unmatched to any gene: 6. In germline, CDR1 is LNHDA, CDR2 SQIVND (reference sequence). The CDR3 has 12 amino acids. CDR3 sequence: CASSPDRQRYTF. CDR3 nucleotide sequence: TGTGCCAGTAGTCCGGACAGGCAACGCTACACCTTC. Full variable domain (remainder filled in from reference TRBV19 and TRBJ1-2): DGGITQSPKYLFRKEGQNVTLSCEQNLNHDAMYWYRQDPGQGLRLIYYSQIVNDFQKGDIAEGYSVSREKKESFPLTVTSAQKNPTAFYLCASSPDRQRYTFGSGTRLTVV.

This clone was recorded once. The chain recombines TRBV23-1 with TRBJ2-6; maybe TRBD2 (6 bases). TRBV23-1 falls under the ORF class, with uncertain function. Trimming cost V 6 bases and J 0 bases, with 12 bases left between them. The CDR3 spans 16 residues. The CDR3 region has the DNA TGCGCCAGCAGCGGGACTTGGAGCTCTGGGGCCAACGTCCTGACTTTC. Amino acid sequence: CASSGTWSSGANVLTF.

This rearrangement joins TRBV2 to TRBJ2-7, with 9 positions matching TRBD1. CDR1 SNHLY and CDR2 FYNNEI come from the germline V gene. V shed 8 bases and J 4 bases; nucleotides not matched to a gene: 12. This CDR3 region has 15 residues. CDR3 loop: CASSSLGTGKYEQYF. The CDR3 DNA follows: TGTGCCAGCTCAAGCCTCGGGACAGGGAAATACGAGCAGTACTTC.

The chain has TRBV12-3 or TRBV12-4 and TRBJ1-4; 7 bases fit TRBD1. V lost 3 bases and J lost 8; bases outside the gene matches: 0. The CDR3 spans 12 residues. The CDR3 reads CASSLTGEKLFF. The CDR3 region has the DNA TGTGCCAGCAGTTTGACAGGGGAAAAACTGTTTTTT.

The genes are TRBV27 and TRBJ1-1; perhaps TRBD1 as D (6 bases). CDR3 length equals 13 residues. V lost 6 bases, J lost 7 bases, and 15 bases lay in between. The germline CDR1 and CDR2 sequences are MNHEY and SMNVEV (reference sequence). CDR3 amino acids: CASRGRGEIEAFF. CDR3 DNA: TGTGCCAGCAGGGGCAGGGGAGAAATTGAAGCTTTCTTT.

This clone was counted a few times. The genes are TRBV19 and TRBJ1-2; D not resolved. CDR3 length: 14 amino acids. Germline CDR1 and CDR2: LNHDA and SQIVND (reference sequence). V dropped 3 bases and J dropped 4 bases, with 12 bases sitting between them. The CDR3, as DNA: TGTGCCAGTAGTATCCTTTCGGGGATCTATGGCTACACCTTC. It is translated as CASSILSGIYGYTF.

The chain is built from TRBV7-2 and TRBJ2-2; 10 bases line up with TRBD2. CDR1 is SGHTA and CDR2 is FQGNSA in the germline V gene. V gave up 4 bases and J gave up 0 bases; unmatched junction bases: 11. CDR3 length: 19 residues. The DNA for the CDR3 is TGTGCCAGCAGCTCGCGGACTAGCGGAGTTCACCCGAACACCGGGGAGCTGTTTTTT. Translation gives CASSSRTSGVHPNTGELFF.

This clone turned up a few times. The chain is built from TRBV6-4 and TRBJ1-6; 7 bases line up with TRBD1. V shed 6 bases and J 0 bases; nucleotides not matched to a gene: 8. The CDR3 is made up of 17 amino acids. Germline CDR1 and CDR2: MRHNA and SNTAGT. The CDR3 loop reads CASSRDSLPSYNSPLHF. CDR3 nucleotide sequence: TGTGCCAGCAGCCGGGACAGCCTTCCCTCCTATAATTCACCCCTCCACTTT.

The DNA of the CDR3 is TGTGCCAGCAGTGAGGTCAGGCGACAAGAGACCCAGTACTTC. This encodes CASSEVRRQETQYF. The rearrangement uses TRBV2 and TRBJ2-5, with no clear D. Trimming left V 3 bases short and J 2 bases short, with 10 bases between. Looked up from germline, CDR1 is SNHLY and CDR2 is FYNNEI. This CDR3 spans 14 amino acids.

The V and J genes are TRBV3-1 (or the pseudogene TRBV3-2) and TRBJ2-1; no definite D call. Germline lookup yields CDR1 LGHDT and CDR2 YNNKEL (reference sequence). Trimming took off 2 bases at V and 6 bases at J, with 8 bases between the two ends. This CDR3 spans 13 amino acids. CDR3 in DNA: TGTGCCAGCAGCCAATCGACTCCCAATGAGCAGTTCTTC. This encodes CASSQSTPNEQFF.

This clone was seen only once. This chain joins TRBV23-1 and TRBJ2-7; possibly TRBD2 for D (5 bases). TRBV23-1 is annotated as an ORF whose role is uncertain. The CDR3 spans 11 residues. V was pared by 11 bases and J by 4 bases, with 12 bases between. CDR3 residues: CAGTLAYEQYF. For the CDR3, the DNA is TGCGCCGGAACTTTAGCGTACGAGCAGTACTTC.

This clone turned up a few times. V is TRBV12-5 and J is TRBJ2-7; the D is unclear. Trimming took 6 bases from V and 0 from J, leaving 9 bases between them. Germline CDR1 is LGHNT and CDR2 is FRNRAP. CDR3 length: 13 amino acids. The CDR3 region is CASGDLSSYEQYF. The CDR3 DNA reads TGTGCTAGTGGCGACTTGAGCTCCTACGAGCAGTACTTC.